This TCR beta chain is from a study of T-cell memory formation after mild COVID-19. Study overall: TCR clusters were mostly confined to one donor each. Findings and caveats of the study: Some clones that responded turned up in pre-infection memory, which suggests that cross-reactive memory joined in. From day 15 to 85, contracting clones were balanced between CD4 and CD8, whereas later expanders leaned toward CD4+.

TCRdb itself ran the 5' RACE reads through MiXCR, one entry per CDR3 protein. Of 400,000 or so distinct CDR3 sequences in the sample, 21% were seen once. The germline V gene has CDR1 SGDLS and CDR2 YYNGEE. This CDR3 spans 14 amino acids. V gave up 0 bases and J gave up 11 bases; unmatched junction bases: 10. Comment on this clonotype: Its antigen is not identified.

V usage is TRBV9 and J usage is TRBJ2-7; 8 bases line up with TRBD2. Sequencing was done on a sample of PBMCs or a T cell subset sorted from them (not recorded which). The TCR originated in an adult woman who had mild COVID-19 (a few samples of this study predate the infection). Cell type and time point are not known. The CDR3 is CASSVAGDSGGKYF. The CDR3 DNA follows: TGTGCCAGCAGCGTAGCGGGAGATTCGGGAGGGAAGTACTTC.